This TCR beta chain was observed in a study of T cell repertoires in cytomegalovirus infection. About the research overall: As its CMV epitopes, the study selected recently identified HLA-C-restricted and well-studied HLA-B-restricted targets. Study results and limitations: The study identified carriers of CMV plus the relevant HLA from cumulative public TCR beta family frequency.

The table lists this clonotype with a few counts. Its target is unknown. MiXCR was run by TCRdb on the reads, yielding one entry per CDR3 protein. The sample yields hundreds of thousands of distinct CDR3 sequences, about two fifths seen once. CDR1 is MNHNS and CDR2 is SASEGT in the germline V gene. This CDR3 region has 17 residues. The J segment lost 4 bases and the V segment lost 0 bases, leaving 10 bases of the junction unmatched. The origin of this receptor is a human donor in good health (CMV status not recorded). Some clones in this sample may be carry-over from other donors' samples. The chain carries TRBV6-1 and TRBJ1-2, with 8 bases fitting TRBD1. The sequencing used cultured PBMCs, collected from culture after CMV antigen stimulation. CDR3: CASSEATRRGLIYGYTF. CDR3 nucleotides: TGTGCCAGCAGTGAAGCAACCCGCAGGGGGCTTATCTATGGCTACACCTTC.